These T cell receptor beta chains were read from a single sample in a study of cytomegalovirus exposure and HLA in healthy donors. Clones were sequenced by immunoSEQ multiplex PCR, and TCRdb holds only the in-frame ones, with some missing. This sample has hundreds of thousands of clones; 70% to 90% occur once, and the top ten carry roughly 5.5%. What was sequenced was PBMCs. The source of these receptors is a young woman in good health and CMV-seronegative. CDR3s include the opening cysteine and the closing phenylalanine or tryptophan. A D gene is named only where the DNA matches it firmly. Only some rows state a clone size, as once, few, many or a class for expanded clones.

D gene: -
V gene: TRBV6-4
J gene: TRBJ1-5
clone size: -
CDR3 DNA: TGTGCCAGCAGTAACAGGGACGGCAATCAGCCCCAGCATTTT
CDR3 protein: CASSNRDGNQPQHF

D gene: -
V gene: TRBV5-1
J gene: TRBJ2-3
clone size: -
CDR3 DNA: TGCGCCAGCAGCTTGGCAGATCCTAGCACAGATACGCAGTATTTT
CDR3 protein: CASSLADPSTDTQYF

D gene: TRBD1
V gene: TRBV7-6
J gene: TRBJ1-1
clone size: -
CDR3 DNA: TGTGCCAGCAGCCAACAGGGGGCAAGGACTGAAGCTTTCTTT
CDR3 protein: CASSQQGARTEAFF

D gene: -
V gene: TRBV2
J gene: TRBJ2-7
clone size: -
CDR3 DNA: TGTGCCAGCAGGCCCGGGACGGAGGAGCAGTACTTC
CDR3 protein: CASRPGTEEQYF

D gene: -
V gene: TRBV6-1
J gene: TRBJ2-2
clone size: -
CDR3 DNA: TGTGCCAGCAGTGGGTTCCTAACGAACACCGGGGAGCTGTTTTTT
CDR3 protein: CASSGFLTNTGELFF

D gene: -
V gene: TRBV19
J gene: TRBJ2-7
clone size: -
CDR3 DNA: TGTGCCAGTAGTAGGGACGTTCGGCCCTACGAGCAGTACTTC
CDR3 protein: CASSRDVRPYEQYF

D gene: TRBD2
V gene: TRBV5-1
J gene: TRBJ2-7
clone size: once
CDR3 DNA: TGCGCCAGCAGCGCGACTAGCGGACCCTACGAGCAGTACTTC
CDR3 protein: CASSATSGPYEQYF

D gene: TRBD2
V gene: TRBV30
J gene: TRBJ2-1
clone size: -
CDR3 DNA: TGTGCCTGGAGTTGGGGTATAGCGGGGCCGGAGCAGTTCTTC
CDR3 protein: CAWSWGIAGPEQFF

D gene: -
V gene: TRBV27
J gene: TRBJ1-1
clone size: -
CDR3 DNA: TGTGCCAGCAGAAACGCCCGGGGGGCGTTTTCTGAAGCTTTCTTT
CDR3 protein: CASRNARGAFSEAFF

D gene: TRBD1
V gene: TRBV4-2
J gene: TRBJ2-7
clone size: -
CDR3 DNA: TGTGCCAGCAGCAGTCTGGGACAGGGCGCCAACGAGCAGTACTTC
CDR3 protein: CASSSLGQGANEQYF

D gene: -
V gene: TRBV6-5
J gene: TRBJ2-2
clone size: -
CDR3 DNA: TGTGCCAGCAGCCCCCCACGGACAGTCACCGGGGAGCTGTTTTTT
CDR3 protein: CASSPPRTVTGELFF

D gene: -
V gene: TRBV12-2
J gene: TRBJ2-7
clone size: -
CDR3 DNA: TGCTTAAGGGGGGACAGCTCCTACGAGCAGTACTTC
CDR3 protein: CLRGDSSYEQYF

D gene: TRBD1
V gene: TRBV10-2
J gene: TRBJ2-1
clone size: -
CDR3 DNA: TGCGCCAGCAGCTCCGGGACAGGGCCTCTGAATGAGCAGTTCTTC
CDR3 protein: CASSSGTGPLNEQFF

D gene: -
V gene: TRBV18
J gene: TRBJ1-1
clone size: -
CDR3 DNA: TGTGCCAGCTCACCACCGAGCACTGAAGCTTTCTTT
CDR3 protein: CASSPPSTEAFF

D gene: -
V gene: TRBV9
J gene: TRBJ1-1
clone size: -
CDR3 DNA: TGTGCCAGCAGCGGTGACACAGGGCGAAACACTGAAGCTTTCTTT
CDR3 protein: CASSGDTGRNTEAFF

D gene: TRBD1
V gene: TRBV27
J gene: TRBJ1-1
clone size: -
CDR3 DNA: TGTGCCAGCAGTTCCCACAGGGGTGGGCTGCACACTGAAGCTTTCTTT
CDR3 protein: CASSSHRGGLHTEAFF

D gene: -
V gene: TRBV27
J gene: TRBJ2-1
clone size: -
CDR3 DNA: TGTGCCAGCAGTTTCGGAGGCTCCTACAATGAGCAGTTCTTC
CDR3 protein: CASSFGGSYNEQFF

D gene: TRBD1
V gene: TRBV30
J gene: TRBJ1-5
clone size: few
CDR3 DNA: TGTGCCTGGAACCAGGCTGGGCAGGGGGAGCCCCAGCATTTT
CDR3 protein: CAWNQAGQGEPQHF

D gene: -
V gene: TRBV28
J gene: TRBJ2-2
clone size: -
CDR3 DNA: TGTGCCAGCAGTTTAAGTTCGTCAGGGGAAGGGGAGCTGTTTTTT
CDR3 protein: CASSLSSSGEGELFF

D gene: -
V gene: TRBV7-8
J gene: TRBJ1-1
clone size: -
CDR3 DNA: TGTGCCAGCAGCTTAGGGGGGTACGCGACTGAAGCTTTCTTT
CDR3 protein: CASSLGGYATEAFF

D gene: -
V gene: TRBV9
J gene: TRBJ2-7
clone size: -
CDR3 DNA: TGTGCCAGCAGCACCAATGAACAGGGATGGTCCTACGAGCAGTACTTC
CDR3 protein: CASSTNEQGWSYEQYF

D gene: TRBD1
V gene: TRBV2
J gene: TRBJ2-5
clone size: -
CDR3 DNA: TGTGCCAGCAGGGCACCGGACAGGGAGTACCAAGAGACCCAGTACTTC
CDR3 protein: CASRAPDREYQETQYF

D gene: -
V gene: TRBV30
J gene: TRBJ1-6
clone size: -
CDR3 DNA: TGTGCCTGTGGGCCGAGCTCCTATAATTCACCCCTCCACTTT
CDR3 protein: CACGPSSYNSPLHF

D gene: -
V gene: TRBV5-1
J gene: TRBJ1-4
clone size: -
CDR3 DNA: TGCGCCAGCAGCCCCTCGGACGCAACTAATGAAAAACTGTTTTTT
CDR3 protein: CASSPSDATNEKLFF

D gene: -
V gene: TRBV7-3
J gene: TRBJ2-3
clone size: -
CDR3 DNA: TGTGCCAGCAGCTTGAACCGGGACTTATCAGATACGCAGTATTTT
CDR3 protein: CASSLNRDLSDTQYF

D gene: -
V gene: TRBV6-5
J gene: TRBJ1-1
clone size: -
CDR3 DNA: TGTGCCAGCAGTTACGGGCGGAACACTGAAGCTTTCTTT
CDR3 protein: CASSYGRNTEAFF

D gene: -
V gene: TRBV6-6
J gene: TRBJ1-4
clone size: -
CDR3 DNA: TGTGCCAGCTTAAGGGGGACTAATGAAAAACTGTTTTTT
CDR3 protein: CASLRGTNEKLFF

D gene: TRBD2
V gene: TRBV5-4
J gene: TRBJ2-1
clone size: -
CDR3 DNA: TGTGCCAGCAGCCTTACTAGCGGCTTCGGGAATGAGCAGTTCTTC
CDR3 protein: CASSLTSGFGNEQFF